This T cell receptor (beta chain) was identified during a study of PD-L1 blockade in urothelial cancer. Turning to the study itself: Patients commenced atezolizumab at some point between 2014 and 2015, and it was given at 1,200 mg intravenously every 3 weeks. Bladder-origin urothelial cancer in males covered about 85% of the roughly 29 patients.

The protocol was immunoSEQ multiplex PCR, while the TCRdb copy is restricted to in-frame clones and leaves out a portion. The table has 60,000 to 85,000 clones, approximately 86% seen once. The length of the CDR3 is 15 residues. Trimming removed 4 bases from V and 1 base from J; junction bases left unmatched: 3. Germline CDR1 reads SGHVS; CDR2 reads FNYEAQ. The chain has TRBV7-6 and TRBJ1-1, with TRBD1 matching over 10 bases. The TCR sequence derives from a woman in her sixties or seventies with urothelial cancer. The starting material was PBMCs, obtained around atezolizumab (anti-PD-L1) treatment. The CDR3, as DNA: TGTGCCAGCAGCTGGCGGACAGGGGGGAACACTGAAGCTTTCTTT. Residues: CASSWRTGGNTEAFF.